Reported below is one T cell receptor beta chain. The data were taken from a study of T cell changes during pregnancy in multiple sclerosis. Clones were read by immunoSEQ multiplex PCR, and TCRdb kept only the in-frame ones, dropping some. Of 90,000 or so clones listed, 85% to 95% are singletons. The sequences come from peripheral blood, collected in the first trimester of pregnancy. The clonotype originates from a female donor in good health, enrolled as a control in a pregnancy study.

The chain's CDR3 is CASSQGSNLRGGDGYTF. The DNA for the CDR3 is TGTGCCAGCAGTCAGGGCAGCAATCTTCGTGGCGGGGATGGCTACACCTTC. The chain combines TRBV9 with TRBJ1-2; maybe TRBD1 (5 bases). Germline loops: CDR1 SGDLS, CDR2 YYNGEE. V was clipped by 5 bases and J by 6 bases, with 26 bases between them. This CDR3 region has 17 residues. Variable domain in full (rest from reference TRBV9 and TRBJ1-2): DSGVTQTPKHLITATGQRVTLRCSPRSGDLSVYWYQQSLDQGLQFLIQYYNGEERAKGNILERFSAQQFPDLHSELNLSSLELGDSALYFCASSQGSNLRGGDGYTFGSGTRLTVV.